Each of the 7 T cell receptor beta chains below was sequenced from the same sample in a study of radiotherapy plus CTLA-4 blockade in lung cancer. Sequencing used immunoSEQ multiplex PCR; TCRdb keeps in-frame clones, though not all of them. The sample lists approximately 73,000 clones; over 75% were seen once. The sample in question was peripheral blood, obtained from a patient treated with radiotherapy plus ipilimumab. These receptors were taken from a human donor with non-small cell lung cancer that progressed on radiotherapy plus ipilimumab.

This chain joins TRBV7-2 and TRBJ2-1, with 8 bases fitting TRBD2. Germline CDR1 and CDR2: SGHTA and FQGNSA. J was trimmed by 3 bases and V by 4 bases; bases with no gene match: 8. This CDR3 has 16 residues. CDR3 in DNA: TGTGCCAGCAGCTCGAGTAGCGGGAAATTCTACAATGAGCAGTTCTTC. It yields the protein CASSSSSGKFYNEQFF.

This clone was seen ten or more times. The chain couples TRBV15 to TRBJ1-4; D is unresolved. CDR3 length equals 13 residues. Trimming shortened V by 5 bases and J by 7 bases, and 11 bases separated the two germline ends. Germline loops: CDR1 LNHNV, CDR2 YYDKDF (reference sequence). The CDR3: CATSGQAGEKLFF. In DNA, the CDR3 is TGTGCCACCAGCGGTCAGGCGGGTGAAAAACTGTTTTTT.

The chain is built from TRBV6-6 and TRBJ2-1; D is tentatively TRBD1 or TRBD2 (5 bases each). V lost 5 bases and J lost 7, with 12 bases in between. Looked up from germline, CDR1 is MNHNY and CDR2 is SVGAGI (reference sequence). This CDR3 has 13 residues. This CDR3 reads CASSTHEGNEQFF. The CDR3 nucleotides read TGTGCCAGCAGTACCCACGAGGGGAATGAGCAGTTCTTC.

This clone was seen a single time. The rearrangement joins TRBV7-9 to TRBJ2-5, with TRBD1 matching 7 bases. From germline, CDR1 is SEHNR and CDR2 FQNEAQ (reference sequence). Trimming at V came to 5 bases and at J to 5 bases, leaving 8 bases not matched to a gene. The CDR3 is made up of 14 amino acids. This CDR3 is CASSPVEGAETQYF. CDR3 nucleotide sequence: TGTGCCAGCAGCCCTGTAGAGGGGGCTGAGACCCAGTACTTC.

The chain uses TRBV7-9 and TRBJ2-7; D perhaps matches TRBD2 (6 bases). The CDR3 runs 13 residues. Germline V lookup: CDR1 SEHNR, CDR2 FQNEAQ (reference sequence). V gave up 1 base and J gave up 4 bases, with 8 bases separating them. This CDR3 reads CASSLGGTYEQYF. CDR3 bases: TGTGCCAGCAGCTTAGGGGGGACTTACGAGCAGTACTTC.

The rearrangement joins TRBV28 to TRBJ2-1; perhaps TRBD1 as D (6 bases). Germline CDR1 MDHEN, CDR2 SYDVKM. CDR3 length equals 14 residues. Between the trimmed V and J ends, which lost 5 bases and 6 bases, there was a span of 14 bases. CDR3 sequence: CASSSSQGSNEQFF. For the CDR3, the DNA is TGTGCCAGCAGTAGCTCCCAGGGGAGCAATGAGCAGTTCTTC.

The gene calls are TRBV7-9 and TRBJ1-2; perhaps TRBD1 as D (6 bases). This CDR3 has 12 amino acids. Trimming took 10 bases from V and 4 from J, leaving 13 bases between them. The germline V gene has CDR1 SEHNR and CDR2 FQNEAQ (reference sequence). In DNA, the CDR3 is TGTGCCACCTCCAGGGGTCCCTATGGCTACACCTTC. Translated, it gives CATSRGPYGYTF.